Listed here are 23 T cell receptor beta chains from one sample, sequenced in a study of blood T cell repertoires in COVID-19. Assay used: immunoSEQ multiplex PCR; TCRdb lists only in-frame clones, some missing. The table has approximately 210,000 clones, 83% seen once. The sample was peripheral blood. All receptors derive from a woman aged 35 to 49 with active or convalescent COVID-19.

The chain recombines TRBV7-8 with TRBJ2-2, with 7 bases lining up with TRBD2. Trimming cost V 1 base and J 3 bases; bases outside gene matches: 5. This CDR3 is built from 16 residues. Germline CDR1 is SGHVS and CDR2 is FQNEAQ. In DNA form, the CDR3 reads TGTGCCAGCAGCTTAGTGGGGGGGACCCACACCGGGGAGCTGTTTTTT. Translation: CASSLVGGTHTGELFF. Full variable domain (outside the CDR3, taken from reference TRBV7-8 and TRBJ2-2): GAGVSQSPRYKVAKRGQDVALRCDPISGHVSLFWYQQALGQGPEFLTYFQNEAQLDKSGLPSDRFFAERPEGSVSTLKIQRTQQEDSAVYLCASSLVGGTHTGELFFGEGSRLTVL.

This clone appeared once. This chain joins TRBV6-6 and TRBJ2-3, with D perhaps TRBD2 (5 bases). There are 13 residues in the CDR3. The germline gives CDR1 MNHNY, CDR2 SVGAGI (reference sequence). Trimming took 7 bases from V and 6 from J, leaving 14 bases between them. The CDR3 here is CASTPGLLDTQYF. CDR3 in DNA: TGTGCCAGCACCCCAGGACTTTTGGATACGCAGTATTTT.

As for this clone: The junction shows a germline mismatch at one end, possibly a read error. The chain links TRBV15 to TRBJ1-6, with D maybe TRBD1 (6 bases). Germline CDR1 is LNHNV and CDR2 is YYDKDF (reference sequence). The CDR3 contains 16 residues. CDR3 protein: CATRRAGDQAYSPLHF. As DNA, the CDR3 is TGTGCCACCAGGAGAGCAGGGGACCAGGCCTATTCACCCCTCCACTTT.

This clone turned up a few times. The J gene is TRBJ1-2, the V gene TRBV28, with D perhaps matching TRBD1 (5 bases). The V end was cut by 5 bases, the J end by 0 bases, with 19 bases between. CDR3 length equals 17 residues. From germline, CDR1 is MDHEN and CDR2 SYDVKM. The CDR3 spells CASSPPGLLLANYGYTF. The DNA for the CDR3 is TGTGCCAGCAGTCCGCCGGGACTTCTACTAGCTAACTATGGCTACACCTTC.

The V call is TRBV3-1 (or the pseudogene TRBV3-2), the J call TRBJ1-1; possible D gene TRBD1, 5 bases. This CDR3 has 13 amino acids. Trimming took 5 bases from V and 3 from J, leaving 10 bases between them. Germline lookup yields CDR1 LGHDT and CDR2 YNNKEL (reference sequence). The CDR3 spells CASSVVTDTEAFF. The CDR3 DNA reads TGTGCCAGCAGCGTTGTGACAGACACTGAAGCTTTCTTT.

J is TRBJ1-1 and V is TRBV5-6, with unresolved D. Germline V gene lookup returns CDR1 SGHDT and CDR2 YYEEEE. V shed 2 bases and J shed 5 bases, with 16 bases lying between them. This CDR3 comprises 15 residues. CDR3 bases: TGTGCCAGCAGCTTCGACCCCCTAGTGGTAACTGAAGCTTTCTTT. Protein sequence: CASSFDPLVVTEAFF.

The chain combines TRBV3-1 (or the pseudogene TRBV3-2) with TRBJ2-4, with D tentatively TRBD2 (5 bases). Germline V gene data show CDR1 as LGHDT and CDR2 as YNNKEL (reference sequence). The V and J ends lost 2 bases and 7 bases respectively, with 9 bases between them. The CDR3 length is 13 residues. The CDR3 region has the DNA TGTGCCAGCAGCCAACGGGGTACGAACATTCAGTACTTC. Protein sequence: CASSQRGTNIQYF.

The rearrangement uses TRBV9 and TRBJ2-1; 8 positions agree with TRBD2. Germline loops: CDR1 SGDLS, CDR2 YYNGEE. The CDR3 runs to 16 residues. After removal of 4 bases from V and 0 bases from J, the junction contained 6 bases not matched to a gene. The CDR3 region is CASSPPSGSSYNEQFF. The CDR3 DNA follows: TGTGCCAGCAGCCCCCCCAGCGGGAGCTCCTACAATGAGCAGTTCTTC.

The J gene is TRBJ2-1, the V gene TRBV27; TRBD2 matches 9 bases. Germline V lookup: CDR1 MNHEY, CDR2 SMNVEV (reference sequence). This CDR3 spans 15 amino acids. The trim removed 7 bases at V and 8 bases at J, leaving 12 bases unmatched. The CDR3 loop reads CASTESRGGRDEQFF. The CDR3 nucleotides read TGTGCCAGCACGGAGTCGCGGGGGGGCCGTGATGAGCAGTTCTTC.

The rearrangement uses TRBV15 and TRBJ2-3, with D possibly matching TRBD2 (6 bases). The V end lost 0 bases, the J end lost 2 bases, and 9 bases lay between the germline ends. This CDR3 comprises 15 residues. Germline V gives CDR1 LNHNV, CDR2 YYDKDF (reference sequence). CDR3 coding DNA: TGTGCCACCAGCAGAGATGTAGCGGACACAGATACGCAGTATTTT. Protein product: CATSRDVADTDTQYF.

V is TRBV3-1 (or the pseudogene TRBV3-2) and J is TRBJ2-7, with 8 nucleotides matching TRBD1. Per the germline V gene, CDR1 is LGHDT and CDR2 is YNNKEL (reference sequence). CDR3 length equals 12 residues. V lost 3 bases to trimming and J lost 6 bases; unmatched junction nucleotides: 1. Here the CDR3 DNA reads TGTGCCAGCAGCCAGGACAGGGTCGAGCAGTACTTC. Translated: CASSQDRVEQYF.

The chain couples TRBV9 to TRBJ1-1, with 7 bases that match TRBD1. V lost 3 bases and J lost 0; bases outside the gene matches: 5. The CDR3 loop spans 15 amino acids. The germline CDR1 and CDR2 sequences are SGDLS and YYNGEE. The CDR3: CASSADRLMNTEAFF. Written as DNA, the CDR3 is TGTGCCAGCAGCGCGGACAGGCTAATGAACACTGAAGCTTTCTTT.

The chain links TRBV29-1 to TRBJ1-1, with D tentatively TRBD1 (5 bases). The CDR3 extends over 13 amino acids. CDR1 and CDR2 from the germline V gene are SQVTM and ANQGSEA. V lost 3 bases to trimming and J lost 5 bases, with 13 bases between them. In nucleotides, the CDR3 is TGCAGCGTTGATTCGGGGGGGGAAACTGAAGCTTTCTTT. This sequence encodes CSVDSGGETEAFF.

In DNA, the CDR3 is TGTGCCAGCAGCCGGGGGGTGGCTGGGGCCAACGTCCTGACTTTC. Its translation is CASSRGVAGANVLTF. The chain employs TRBV9 and TRBJ2-6; 7 bases are shared with TRBD2. Germline CDR1 is SGDLS and CDR2 is YYNGEE. V trimming: 4 bases; J trimming: 2 bases; junction bases outside the gene matches: 3. This CDR3 spans 15 amino acids.

The chain carries TRBV6-2 or TRBV6-3 and TRBJ1-5; the D gene is possibly TRBD1 (5 bases). Trimming removed 2 bases from V and 0 bases from J, with 8 bases in between. This CDR3 has 15 residues. The germline V gene has CDR1 MNHEY and CDR2 SVGEGT. CDR3 sequence reads: CASSYMGHSNQPQHF. CDR3 in DNA: TGTGCCAGCAGTTACATGGGGCATAGCAATCAGCCCCAGCATTTT.

V usage is TRBV4-1 and J usage is TRBJ2-7; 7 positions match TRBD1. The V segment lost 3 bases and the J segment 0 bases; nucleotides outside the gene matches: 14. The CDR3 consists of 18 residues. Germline V gives CDR1 MGHRA, CDR2 YSYEKL. This CDR3 reads CASSQRDSFSRTSYEQYF. The CDR3 nucleotides are TGCGCCAGCAGCCAGAGGGACAGCTTTTCCAGGACCTCCTACGAGCAGTACTTC.

This clone was recorded a few times. The J gene is TRBJ1-6, the V gene TRBV9; 8 positions agree with TRBD1. Germline V gives CDR1 SGDLS, CDR2 YYNGEE. The CDR3 totals 15 residues. Trimming took 3 bases from V and 8 from J; bases not matched to a gene: 7. The CDR3, as DNA: TGTGCCAGCAGCGAAAGACAGGGGCAGGATTCACCCCTCCACTTT. Residues: CASSERQGQDSPLHF.

The rearrangement joins TRBV30 to TRBJ1-1; TRBD1 matches 9 bases. The CDR3 is 14 amino acids. Germline V gene data show CDR1 as GTSNPN and CDR2 as SVGIG (reference sequence). The V gene end was trimmed by 5 bases and the J gene end by 0 bases; junction bases not matched to a gene: 4. The CDR3 DNA is TGTGCCTGGGCTAGGGACAGGGTGAACACTGAAGCTTTCTTT. Translated: CAWARDRVNTEAFF.

This clone was seen a handful of times. The chain combines TRBV19 with TRBJ1-1; D is perhaps TRBD1 (6 bases). The CDR3 contains 13 residues. The germline V and J ends were trimmed by 6 bases and 1 base, with 9 bases remaining between them. Looked up from germline, CDR1 is LNHDA and CDR2 is SQIVND (reference sequence). CDR3 in DNA: TGTGCCAGTAGCGACAGGCCGAACACTGAAGCTTTCTTT. Amino acids: CASSDRPNTEAFF. Full variable domain (missing parts from reference TRBV19 and TRBJ1-1): DGGITQSPKYLFRKEGQNVTLSCEQNLNHDAMYWYRQDPGQGLRLIYYSQIVNDFQKGDIAEGYSVSREKKESFPLTVTSAQKNPTAFYLCASSDRPNTEAFFGQGTRLTVV.

V and J are TRBV6-5 and TRBJ2-5, with 10 bases that match TRBD2. CDR3 size: 14 residues. The junction had 6 bases not matched to a gene; V was cut back by 6 bases and J by 5 bases. CDR1 is MNHEY and CDR2 is SVGAGI in the germline V gene. The CDR3 here is CASSQRGGGETQYF. CDR3 sequence (DNA): TGTGCCAGCAGCCAGCGGGGGGGCGGGGAGACCCAGTACTTC.

The V gene is TRBV25-1, the J gene TRBJ2-7, with D perhaps matching TRBD1 (6 bases). V lost 7 bases to trimming and J lost 0 bases, with 13 bases between them. Germline V gene lookup returns CDR1 MGHDK and CDR2 SYGVNS. The CDR3 loop spans 14 amino acids. The CDR3 here is CASTPRGTSYEQYF. In nucleotides, the CDR3 is TGTGCCAGCACCCCAAGGGGGACCTCCTACGAGCAGTACTTC.

The rearrangement joins TRBV19 to TRBJ1-6, with unresolved D. The V end was cut by 5 bases, the J end by 7 bases, with 15 bases between. Per germline, CDR1 LNHDA and CDR2 SQIVND (reference sequence). The CDR3 contains 15 residues. CDR3 bases: TGTGCCAGTAGTTCCTTGACTGGTCTCAATTCACCCCTCCACTTT. Its protein product is CASSSLTGLNSPLHF.

This chain links TRBV6-2 or TRBV6-3 with TRBJ1-5, with 8 nucleotides matching TRBD1. Germline assignment: CDR1 MNHEY and CDR2 SVGEGT. Germline trimming cut 2 bases from V and 7 bases from J; bases unmatched to any gene: 4. The CDR3 is made up of 14 amino acids. The CDR3 is CASSYDRGWQPQHF. CDR3 coding DNA: TGTGCCAGCAGTTACGACAGGGGTTGGCAGCCCCAGCATTTT.